This T cell receptor beta chain was obtained from a study of neurological immune-mediated disorders. Study conclusions and caveats: Expanded clones shared no identical CDR3 amino acid sequences across subjects, which suggested private TCR-beta repertoires in all groups.

This clonotype came up many times. Its antigen remains unknown. MiXCR was run by TCRdb on the 5' RACE reads, yielding one entry per CDR3 protein. Among about 24,000 distinct CDR3 sequences listed, about 13% were seen once. The sample's time point: technical triplicate 1. V gave up 2 bases and J gave up 1 base, with 9 bases separating them. The germline gives CDR1 SGDLS, CDR2 YYNGEE. This CDR3 has 14 amino acids. This receptor was taken from a female donor with HTLV-1-associated myelopathy (HAM/TSP). The sequenced sample consisted of CD4+ T cells from blood. V gene TRBV9 combines with J gene TRBJ2-5, with D tentatively TRBD1 (6 bases). CDR3 protein: CASSVDSGQETQYF. The CDR3 DNA reads as TGTGCCAGCAGCGTGGACAGCGGCCAAGAGACCCAGTACTTC.